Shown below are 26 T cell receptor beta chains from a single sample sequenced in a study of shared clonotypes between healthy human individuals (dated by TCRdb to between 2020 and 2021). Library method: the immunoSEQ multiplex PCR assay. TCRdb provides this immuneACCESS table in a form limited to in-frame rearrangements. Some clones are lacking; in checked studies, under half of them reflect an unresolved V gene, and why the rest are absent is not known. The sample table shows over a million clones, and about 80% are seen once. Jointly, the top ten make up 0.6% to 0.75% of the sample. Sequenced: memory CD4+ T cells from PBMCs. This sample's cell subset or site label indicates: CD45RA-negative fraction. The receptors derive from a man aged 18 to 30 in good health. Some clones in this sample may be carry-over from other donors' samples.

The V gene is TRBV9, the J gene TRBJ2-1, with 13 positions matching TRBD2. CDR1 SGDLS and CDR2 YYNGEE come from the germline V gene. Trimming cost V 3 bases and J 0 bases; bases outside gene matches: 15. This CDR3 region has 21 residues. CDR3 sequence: CASSGLGTSGTSPTSYNEQFF. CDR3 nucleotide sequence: TGTGCCAGCAGCGGACTAGGGACTAGCGGGACGAGCCCAACCTCCTACAATGAGCAGTTCTTC.

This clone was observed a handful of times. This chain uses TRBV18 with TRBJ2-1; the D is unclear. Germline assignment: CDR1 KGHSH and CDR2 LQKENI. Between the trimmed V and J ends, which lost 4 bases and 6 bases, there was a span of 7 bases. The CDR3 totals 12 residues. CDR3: CASSLDTNEQFF. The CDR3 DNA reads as TGTGCCAGCTCACTAGACACCAATGAGCAGTTCTTC.

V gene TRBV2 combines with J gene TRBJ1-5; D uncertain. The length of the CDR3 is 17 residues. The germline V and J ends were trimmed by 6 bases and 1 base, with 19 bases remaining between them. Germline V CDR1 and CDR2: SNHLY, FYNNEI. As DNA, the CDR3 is TGTGCCAGCAGCCTTCCTGAGACGGCGAGGAGCAATCAGCCCCAGCATTTT. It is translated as CASSLPETARSNQPQHF.

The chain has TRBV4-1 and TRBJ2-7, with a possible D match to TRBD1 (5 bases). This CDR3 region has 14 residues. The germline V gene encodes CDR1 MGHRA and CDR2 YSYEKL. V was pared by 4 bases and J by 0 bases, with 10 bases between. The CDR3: CASSRSQASYEQYF. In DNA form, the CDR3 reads TGCGCCAGCAGCCGCTCACAGGCCTCCTACGAGCAGTACTTC.

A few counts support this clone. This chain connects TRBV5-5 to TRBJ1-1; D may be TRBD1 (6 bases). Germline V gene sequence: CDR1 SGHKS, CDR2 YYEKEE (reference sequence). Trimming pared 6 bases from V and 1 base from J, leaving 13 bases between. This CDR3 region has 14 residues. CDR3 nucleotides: TGTGCCAGCAACATACAGGGAGGGAACACTGAAGCTTTCTTT. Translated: CASNIQGGNTEAFF. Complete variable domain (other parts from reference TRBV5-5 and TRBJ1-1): DAGVTQSPTHLIKTRGQQVTLRCSPISGHKSVSWYQQVLGQGPQFIFQYYEKEERGRGNFPDRFSARQFPNYSSELNVNALLLGDSALYLCASNIQGGNTEAFFGQGTRLTVV.

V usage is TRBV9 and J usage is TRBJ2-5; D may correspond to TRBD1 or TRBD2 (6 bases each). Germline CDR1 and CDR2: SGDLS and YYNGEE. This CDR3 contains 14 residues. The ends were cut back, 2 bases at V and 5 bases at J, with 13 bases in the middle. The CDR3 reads CASSVVGGRETQYF. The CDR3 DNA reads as TGTGCCAGCAGCGTGGTCGGGGGCCGGGAGACCCAGTACTTC.

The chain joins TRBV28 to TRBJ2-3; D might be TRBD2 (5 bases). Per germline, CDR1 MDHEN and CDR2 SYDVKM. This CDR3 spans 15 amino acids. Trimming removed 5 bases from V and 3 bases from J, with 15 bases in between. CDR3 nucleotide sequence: TGTGCCAGCAGTCCCTCCCTGCCGGGAACAGATACGCAGTATTTT. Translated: CASSPSLPGTDTQYF.

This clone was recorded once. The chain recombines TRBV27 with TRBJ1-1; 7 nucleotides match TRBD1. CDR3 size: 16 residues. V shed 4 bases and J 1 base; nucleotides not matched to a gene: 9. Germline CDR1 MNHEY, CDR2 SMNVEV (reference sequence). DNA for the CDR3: TGTGCCAGCAGTTATTCGGGACAGTTTACGAACACTGAAGCTTTCTTT. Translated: CASSYSGQFTNTEAFF.

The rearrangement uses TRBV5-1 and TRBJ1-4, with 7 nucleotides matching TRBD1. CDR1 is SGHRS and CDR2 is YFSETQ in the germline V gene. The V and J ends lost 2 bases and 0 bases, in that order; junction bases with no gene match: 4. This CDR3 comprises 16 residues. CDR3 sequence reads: CASSFRGQSTNEKLFF. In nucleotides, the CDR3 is TGCGCCAGCAGCTTCCGGGGACAGTCAACTAATGAAAAACTGTTTTTT.

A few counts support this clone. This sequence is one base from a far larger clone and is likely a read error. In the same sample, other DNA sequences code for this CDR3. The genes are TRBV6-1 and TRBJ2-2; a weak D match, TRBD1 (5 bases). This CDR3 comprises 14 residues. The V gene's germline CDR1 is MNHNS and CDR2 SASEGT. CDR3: CASKYRWWAGELFF. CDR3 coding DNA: TGCGCCAGCAAGTACAGGTGGTGGGCCGGGGAGCTGTTTTTT.

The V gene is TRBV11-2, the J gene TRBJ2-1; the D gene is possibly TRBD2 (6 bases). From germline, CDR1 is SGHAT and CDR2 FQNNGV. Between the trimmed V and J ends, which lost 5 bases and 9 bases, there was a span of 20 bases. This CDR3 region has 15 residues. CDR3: CASSPRRDFGPEQFF. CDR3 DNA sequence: TGTGCCAGCAGCCCGCGCCGGGACTTCGGTCCTGAGCAGTTCTTC.

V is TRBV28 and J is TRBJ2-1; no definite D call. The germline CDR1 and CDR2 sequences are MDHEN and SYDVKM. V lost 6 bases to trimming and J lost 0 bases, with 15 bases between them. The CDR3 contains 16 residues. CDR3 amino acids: CASSSPGQSSYNEQFF. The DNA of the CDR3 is TGTGCCAGCAGCTCCCCCGGGCAGAGCTCCTACAATGAGCAGTTCTTC.

The CDR3 sequence is CAISEFPVGEITEAFF. The CDR3 bases are TGTGCCATCAGTGAGTTCCCCGTGGGGGAGATCACTGAAGCTTTCTTT. V and J are TRBV10-3 and TRBJ1-1, with D possibly being TRBD1 (5 bases). This CDR3 comprises 16 residues. V lost 1 base, J lost 4 bases, and 16 bases lay in between. The germline V gene encodes CDR1 ENHRY and CDR2 SYGVKD.

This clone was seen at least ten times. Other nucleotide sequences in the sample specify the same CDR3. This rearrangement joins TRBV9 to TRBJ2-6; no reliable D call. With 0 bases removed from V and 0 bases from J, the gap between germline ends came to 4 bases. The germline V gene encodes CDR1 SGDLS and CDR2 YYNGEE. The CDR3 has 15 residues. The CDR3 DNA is TGTGCCAGCAGCGTAGTCAGCTCTGGGGCCAACGTCCTGACTTTC. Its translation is CASSVVSSGANVLTF.

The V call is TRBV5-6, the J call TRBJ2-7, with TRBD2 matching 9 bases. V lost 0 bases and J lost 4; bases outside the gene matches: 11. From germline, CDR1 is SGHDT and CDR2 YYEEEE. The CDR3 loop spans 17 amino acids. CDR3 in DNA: TGTGCCAGCAGCTTGGTTCTAGCGGGAAGGTCTCCTTACGAGCAGTACTTC. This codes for CASSLVLAGRSPYEQYF.

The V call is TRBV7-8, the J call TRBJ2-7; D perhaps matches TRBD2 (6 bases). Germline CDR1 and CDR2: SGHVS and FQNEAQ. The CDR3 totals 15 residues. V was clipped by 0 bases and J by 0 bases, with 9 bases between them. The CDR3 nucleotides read TGTGCCAGCAGCTTAGCCATGCGGGACTCCTACGAGCAGTACTTC. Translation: CASSLAMRDSYEQYF.

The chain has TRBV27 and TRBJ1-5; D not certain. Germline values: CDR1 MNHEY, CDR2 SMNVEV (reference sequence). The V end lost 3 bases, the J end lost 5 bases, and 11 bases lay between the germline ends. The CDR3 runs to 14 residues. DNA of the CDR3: TGTGCCAGCAGTTTGAGCCAGGCTTATCAGCCCCAGCATTTT. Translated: CASSLSQAYQPQHF.

DNA for the CDR3: TGCAGCGTTGGTGCAGGGGGCGATGGCTACACCTTC. Its translation: CSVGAGGDGYTF. The chain carries TRBV29-1 and TRBJ1-2; 8 nucleotides line up with TRBD1. The V segment lost 4 bases and the J segment 6 bases; nucleotides outside the gene matches: 4. Germline loops: CDR1 SQVTM, CDR2 ANQGSEA. CDR3 size: 12 residues.

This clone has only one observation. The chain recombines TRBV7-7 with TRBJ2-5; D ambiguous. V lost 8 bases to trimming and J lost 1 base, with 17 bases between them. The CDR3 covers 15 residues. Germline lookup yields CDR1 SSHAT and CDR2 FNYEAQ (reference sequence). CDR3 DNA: TGTGCCAGCGGCCCCGTAGGGAACCTCCAAGAGACCCAGTACTTC. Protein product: CASGPVGNLQETQYF.

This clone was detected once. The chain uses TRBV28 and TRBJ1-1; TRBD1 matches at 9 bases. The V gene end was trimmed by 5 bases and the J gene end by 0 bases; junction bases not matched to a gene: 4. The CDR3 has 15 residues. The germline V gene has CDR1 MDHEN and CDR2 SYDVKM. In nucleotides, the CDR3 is TGTGCCAGCAGTCATTACAGGGGGCTGAACACTGAAGCTTTCTTT. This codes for CASSHYRGLNTEAFF. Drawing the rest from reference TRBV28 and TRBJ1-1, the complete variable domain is DVKVTQSSRYLVKRTGEKVFLECVQDMDHENMFWYRQDPGLGLRLIYFSYDVKMKEKGDIPEGYSVSREKKERFSLILESASTNQTSMYLCASSHYRGLNTEAFFGQGTRLTVV.

CDR3: CASSPTRTSGTYEQYF. As DNA, the CDR3 is TGTGCCAGCAGCCCCACCAGGACTAGCGGAACCTACGAGCAGTACTTC. The gene calls are TRBV5-5 and TRBJ2-7; 10 bases agree with TRBD2. CDR3 length: 16 residues. J was trimmed by 2 bases and V by 4 bases; bases with no gene match: 9. CDR1 is SGHKS and CDR2 is YYEKEE in the germline V gene (reference sequence).

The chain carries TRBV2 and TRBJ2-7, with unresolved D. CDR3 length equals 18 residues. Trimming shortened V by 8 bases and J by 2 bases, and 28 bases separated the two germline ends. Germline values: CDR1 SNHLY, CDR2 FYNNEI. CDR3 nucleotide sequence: TGTGCCAGCCTACAACCCCCCGGCGGCGGCTCCCGACCCTACGAGCAGTACTTC. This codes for CASLQPPGGGSRPYEQYF. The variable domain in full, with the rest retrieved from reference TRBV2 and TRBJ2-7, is EPEVTQTPSHQVTQMGQEVILRCVPISNHLYFYWYRQILGQKVEFLVSFYNNEISEKSEIFDDQFSVERPDGSNFTLKIRSTKLEDSAMYFCASLQPPGGGSRPYEQYFGPGTRLTVT.

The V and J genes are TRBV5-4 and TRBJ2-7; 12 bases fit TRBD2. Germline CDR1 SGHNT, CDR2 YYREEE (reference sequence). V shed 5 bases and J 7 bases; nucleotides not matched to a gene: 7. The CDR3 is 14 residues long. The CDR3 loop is CASSLAGGTKEQYF. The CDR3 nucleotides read TGTGCCAGCAGTCTAGCGGGAGGGACCAAGGAGCAGTACTTC.

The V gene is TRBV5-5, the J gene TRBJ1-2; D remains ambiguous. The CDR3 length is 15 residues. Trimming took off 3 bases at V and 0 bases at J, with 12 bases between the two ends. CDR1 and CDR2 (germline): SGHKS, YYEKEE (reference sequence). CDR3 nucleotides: TGTGCCAGCAGCTACCGGGAAGGCTCTAACTATGGCTACACCTTC. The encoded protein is CASSYREGSNYGYTF.

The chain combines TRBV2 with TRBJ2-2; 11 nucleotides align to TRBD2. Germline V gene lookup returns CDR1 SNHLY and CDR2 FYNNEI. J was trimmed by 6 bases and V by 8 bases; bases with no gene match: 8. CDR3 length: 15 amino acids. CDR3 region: CASGRTSGSAGELFF. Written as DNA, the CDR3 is TGTGCCAGCGGGCGAACTAGCGGGAGCGCCGGGGAGCTGTTTTTT.

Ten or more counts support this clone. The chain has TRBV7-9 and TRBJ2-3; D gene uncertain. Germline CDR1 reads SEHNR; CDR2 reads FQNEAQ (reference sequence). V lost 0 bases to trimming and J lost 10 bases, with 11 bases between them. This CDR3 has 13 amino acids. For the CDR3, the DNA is TGTGCCAGCAGCTTAGCGGCATCTAGAGCGCAGTATTTT. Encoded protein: CASSLAASRAQYF.